This T cell receptor beta chain was sequenced for a study of CD4+ T cells in melanoma. Assay: immunoSEQ multiplex PCR; the TCRdb copy retains only in-frame clones and omits some. The data contain about 13,000 clones, 55% to 75% of them singletons. CDR1 is SQVTM, CDR2 ANQGSEA, per germline. This CDR3 has 17 amino acids. V shed 2 bases, J shed 5 bases, and the junction held 17 bases outside the gene matches. The specimen sequenced was cells from a culture (not recorded whether cultured in vitro). This chain links TRBV29-1 with TRBJ1-2; 7 bases line up with TRBD1. The TCR sequence derives from a human donor with melanoma. The CDR3 coding sequence is TGCAGCGTTGAATTTACGGGGAGACGGGACAGATTTTATGGCTACACCTTC. Translating gives CSVEFTGRRDRFYGYTF. The full variable domain, in which reference TRBV29-1 and TRBJ1-2 provide the parts outside the CDR3, is SAVISQKPSRDICQRGTSLTIQCQVDSQVTMMFWYRQQPGQSLTLIATANQGSEATYESGFVIDKFPISRPNLTFSTLTVSNMSPEDSSIYLCSVEFTGRRDRFYGYTFGSGTRLTVV.